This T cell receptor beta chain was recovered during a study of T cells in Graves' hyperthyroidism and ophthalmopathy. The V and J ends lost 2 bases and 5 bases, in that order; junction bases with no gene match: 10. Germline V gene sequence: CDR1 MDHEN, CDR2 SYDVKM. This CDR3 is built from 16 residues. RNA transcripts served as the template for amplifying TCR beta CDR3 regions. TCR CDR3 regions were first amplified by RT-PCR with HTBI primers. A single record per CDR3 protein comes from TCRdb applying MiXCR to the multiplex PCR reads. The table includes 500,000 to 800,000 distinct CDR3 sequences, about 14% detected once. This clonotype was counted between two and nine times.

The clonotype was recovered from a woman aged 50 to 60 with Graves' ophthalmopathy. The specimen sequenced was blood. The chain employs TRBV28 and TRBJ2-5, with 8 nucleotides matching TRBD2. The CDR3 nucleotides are TGTGCCAGCAGTTTAGGGCTAAATAGCGGGATTGAGACCCAGTACTTC. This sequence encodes CASSLGLNSGIETQYF.